Listed here is a single TCR beta chain. Its antigen is unknown. Using immunoSEQ multiplex PCR, the repertoire was profiled, and TCRdb retains in-frame clones only, with some absent. The sample lists some 25,000 clones, roughly 81% occurring once. These data belong to a study of CD4 T cells in relation to SARS-CoV-2 and coronaviruses. Study overall: After approximately 10 days of antigen culture, PBMC TCR beta CDR3s were sequenced. Controls used an HIV-1 Nef peptide pool or no peptide.

Unexposed donor CD4+ T cells date from about 2011-2018, before the COVID-19 pandemic. After about 10 days of culture, CD4+ T cells were isolated. Findings and caveats of the study: Compared with monoreactive clones, crossreactive clones showed significantly weaker SARS-CoV-2 expansion. In roughly 65% of donors, memory CD4+ clonotypes crossrecognized SARS-CoV-2 and at least one common cold coronavirus spike.

The sample comprised CD4+ T cells from PBMCs, cultured in vitro. The TCR was taken from a human donor in good health.

The CDR3 is CASSQAMTGSVHEQYF. The CDR3 DNA reads TGCGCCAGCAGCCAAGCCATGACAGGGAGTGTCCACGAGCAGTACTTC. The chain recombines TRBV4-3 with TRBJ2-7; 7 bases map to TRBD1. V trimming: 1 base; J trimming: 5 bases; junction bases outside the gene matches: 11. This CDR3 contains 16 residues. CDR1 LGHNA and CDR2 YSLEER come from the germline V gene.